The T cell receptor beta chain described here comes from a study of OX40 agonist ivuxolimab in advanced cancers. Study observations and caveats: Researchers did not establish what antigens the expanded peripheral T cells target. CD8+ T cells were the subset that, on average, had more expanded clones than CD4+. Part of the nonresponder group also had normalized T-cell clonal expansion that was low.

On this clone itself: What it binds is unknown.

Generated by immunoSEQ multiplex PCR, the TCRdb table keeps only in-frame clones and is missing some. The sample yields about 45,000 clones, approximately 91% seen once. This TCR was recovered from an adult with an advanced solid tumor such as melanoma, head and neck, liver or kidney cancer. The sample here was CD4+ or CD8+ T cells sorted from blood, taken in a trial of the OX40 agonist ivuxolimab.

The CDR3 coding sequence is TGTGCCAGCAGCCTAGGCACTTTCCCGGGTGGAAACATTCAGTACTTC. Protein product: CASSLGTFPGGNIQYF. The chain joins TRBV28 to TRBJ2-4; no clear D gene. Germline assignment: CDR1 MDHEN and CDR2 SYDVKM. The CDR3 has 16 amino acids. V lost 6 bases and J 6 bases, leaving 21 bases between the germline ends.